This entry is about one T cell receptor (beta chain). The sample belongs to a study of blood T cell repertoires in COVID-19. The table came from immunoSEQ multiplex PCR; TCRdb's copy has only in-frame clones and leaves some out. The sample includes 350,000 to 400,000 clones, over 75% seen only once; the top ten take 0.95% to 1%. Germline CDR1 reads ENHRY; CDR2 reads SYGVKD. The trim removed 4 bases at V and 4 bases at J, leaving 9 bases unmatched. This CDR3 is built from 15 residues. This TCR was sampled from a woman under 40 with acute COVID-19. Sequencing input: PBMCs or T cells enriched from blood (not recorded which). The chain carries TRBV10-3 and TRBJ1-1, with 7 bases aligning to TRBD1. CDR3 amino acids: CAISGFDREGTEAFF. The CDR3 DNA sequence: TGTGCCATCAGTGGATTTGACAGGGAAGGCACTGAAGCTTTCTTT.